These 10 T cell receptor beta chains originate from one sample sequenced in a study of neoadjuvant nivolumab and ipilimumab in lung cancer. Measured with immunoSEQ multiplex PCR; TCRdb has only the in-frame clones, and not every one. The table has some 2,500 clones, 85% to 90% seen once. The sequences come from tumor tissue, collected before neoadjuvant nivolumab, alone or with ipilimumab. These receptors originate from an adult with non-small cell lung cancer.

This clone appeared once. V is TRBV10-2 and J is TRBJ2-3; D not certain. The CDR3 covers 13 residues. Trimming removed 6 bases at V and 4 bases at J, with 11 bases between. Germline CDR1 and CDR2: WSHSY and SAAADI. Written as DNA, the CDR3 is TGCGCCAGCAGCCACGACCTGGCAGATACGCAGTATTTT. This sequence encodes CASSHDLADTQYF.

The CDR3 here is CASQSRTGNNYNEQFF. DNA of the CDR3: TGTGCCAGCCAATCCCGGACAGGGAACAACTACAATGAGCAGTTCTTC. The chain recombines TRBV7-8 with TRBJ2-1; TRBD1 agrees at 8 bases. The V and J ends lost 8 bases and 3 bases, in that order; junction bases with no gene match: 12. Germline-derived CDR1 and CDR2 are SGHVS and FQNEAQ. The CDR3 extends over 16 amino acids.

On this clone: One end of the junction fails to match germline, which may point to a read error. This chain links TRBV6-1 with TRBJ2-7; 8 bases agree with TRBD1. Per germline, CDR1 MNHNS and CDR2 SASEGT. This CDR3 contains 11 residues. CDR3 coding DNA: TGTGCCAGCAGTGAGATAGGGACAGGACACTTC. This codes for CASSEIGTGHF.

V and J are TRBV9 and TRBJ2-1; tentative D call: TRBD1 (6 bases). Trimming cost V 0 bases and J 9 bases, with 10 bases left between them. The CDR3 is 13 amino acids. Germline V lookup: CDR1 SGDLS, CDR2 YYNGEE. The CDR3 protein is CASSVVLQGEQFF. For the CDR3, the DNA is TGTGCCAGCAGCGTAGTGTTACAGGGTGAGCAGTTCTTC.

The chain has TRBV19 and TRBJ1-5; D unresolved. The V end was cut by 2 bases, the J end by 2 bases, with 16 bases between. The germline V gene encodes CDR1 LNHDA and CDR2 SQIVND (reference sequence). The CDR3 is 17 amino acids. CDR3 in amino acids: CASSISSPRRGNQPQHF. CDR3 DNA: TGTGCCAGTAGTATATCGAGCCCCCGTAGGGGCAATCAGCCCCAGCATTTT.

The chain couples TRBV15 to TRBJ2-2; D is possibly TRBD1 (5 bases). The germline V gene encodes CDR1 LNHNV and CDR2 YYDKDF (reference sequence). The CDR3 is 15 amino acids. Trimming removed 6 bases from V and 1 base from J, with 12 bases in between. Here the CDR3 reads CATRFQGWNTGELFF. CDR3 coding DNA: TGTGCCACCAGATTTCAGGGTTGGAACACCGGGGAGCTGTTTTTT.

The genes are TRBV6-1 and TRBJ2-7, with D hard to call. V was cut by 3 bases and J by 2 bases, with 11 bases left in between. CDR3 length: 14 residues. In germline, CDR1 is MNHNS, CDR2 SASEGT. The CDR3 sequence is CASSEGWQTYEQYF. CDR3 DNA: TGTGCCAGCAGTGAGGGGTGGCAGACCTACGAGCAGTACTTC.

This chain connects TRBV5-6 to TRBJ2-7; D possibly corresponds to TRBD2 (6 bases). Trimming took 4 bases from V and 6 from J, leaving 14 bases between them. The CDR3 spans 13 residues. Germline values: CDR1 SGHDT, CDR2 YYEEEE. Here the CDR3 DNA reads TGTGCCAGCAGCCACAGACTAGTTCTCGAGCAGTACTTC. Its protein product is CASSHRLVLEQYF. Filled out from reference TRBV5-6 and TRBJ2-7, the complete variable domain reads DAGVTQSPTHLIKTRGQQVTLRCSPKSGHDTVSWYQQALGQGPQFIFQYYEEEERQRGNFPDRFSGHQFPNYSSELNVNALLLGDSALYLCASSHRLVLEQYFGPGTRLTVT.

This clone was seen once. The rearrangement links TRBV28 to TRBJ2-7; no definite D call. Germline lookup yields CDR1 MDHEN and CDR2 SYDVKM. V shed 3 bases and J shed 2 bases, with 8 bases lying between them. This CDR3 has 13 amino acids. For the CDR3, the DNA is TGTGCCAGCAGTTTTGGGCCCGCCTACGAGCAGTACTTC. Residues: CASSFGPAYEQYF. The complete variable domain, with remaining parts taken from reference TRBV28 and TRBJ2-7, reads DVKVTQSSRYLVKRTGEKVFLECVQDMDHENMFWYRQDPGLGLRLIYFSYDVKMKEKGDIPEGYSVSREKKERFSLILESASTNQTSMYLCASSFGPAYEQYFGPGTRLTVT.

The count of this clone is one. The rearrangement links TRBV2 to TRBJ2-7, with a weak D call TRBD2 (6 bases). Germline V gives CDR1 SNHLY, CDR2 FYNNEI. The V end lost 1 base, the J end lost 5 bases, and 21 bases lay between the germline ends. This CDR3 comprises 17 residues. For the CDR3, the DNA is TGTGCCAGCAGTGAAGGGATAGGGCGGGAAATTAAAAACGAGCAGTACTTC. It translates to CASSEGIGREIKNEQYF.